The 17 T cell receptor beta chains below all came from one sample that was sequenced in a study of tumor-infiltrating lymphocytes in primary liver carcinoma. Researchers generated TCR beta cDNA from around 0.55 ug of total RNA, relying on a constant-region primer. Libraries of TCR beta came from three nested multiplex PCR rounds with slightly modified ARM-PCR. The study ran its first two PCR rounds for nine to eleven cycles each, using TRBV1-TRBV30 forward primers and a C-beta reverse primer. MiXCR was run by TCRdb on the multiplex PCR reads, yielding one entry per CDR3 protein. Among 95,000 to 150,000 distinct CDR3 sequences listed, 65% were seen once. DNA and RNA were both co-extracted from about 19-30 mg of bulk tissue that had not been sorted. Sequenced: liver tumor tissue from sampling region 1. Subset meaning: tumor region T1, superior pole. These receptors were taken from a woman in her sixties with primary liver carcinoma and hepatitis B virus infection.

As regards this clonotype: This may stem from a read error, because a much larger clone lies one nucleotide away. V gene TRBV6-1 combines with J gene TRBJ2-4; D is uncertain. Germline CDR1 MNHNS, CDR2 SASEGT. The CDR3 sequence is 16 residues long. V lost 1 base and J lost 6, with 16 bases in between. DNA of the CDR3: TGTGCCAGCAGTGAAGTCGTAAAGGCGTCCAGAAACATTCAGTACTTC. Its translation: CASSEVVKASRNIQYF.

This clonotype came up many times. One end of the junction varies from germline; a read error may be responsible. The DNA of the CDR3 is TGTGCCAGCAGCCTCAGGGGACTAGCGGGAGCAGATACGCGGTATTTT. Translating gives CASSLRGLAGADTRYF. The chain employs TRBV6-5 and TRBJ2-3; 14 nucleotides match TRBD2. There are 16 residues in the CDR3. Germline V gene sequence: CDR1 MNHEY, CDR2 SVGAGI.

At least ten counts were recorded for this clonotype. This chain uses TRBV28 with TRBJ2-7; 11 bases match TRBD2. Germline V gives CDR1 MDHEN, CDR2 SYDVKM. V shed 6 bases, J shed 2 bases, and the junction held 18 bases outside the gene matches. The CDR3 spans 19 residues. The CDR3 bases are TGTGCCAGCAGGTCTCAGGGGTCGGCTAGCGGGAGGCGCCCCTACGAGCAGTACTTC. The encoded protein is CASRSQGSASGRRPYEQYF.

Details on this clonotype: The CDR3 does not end in the conserved phenylalanine or tryptophan, so this is likely a read error. No DNA is shown, since the ends of the CDR3 on it are uncertain; the CDR3 is the one TCRdb lists. The chain joins TRBV11-3 to TRBJ2-3. Germline V gives CDR1 SGHNT, CDR2 YENEEA. With termini counted, the CDR3 has 14 amino acids. This CDR3 is CASSLDPSSFTTFL.

About this clonotype itself: The germline gene is not matched at one end of the junction; a read error may be the cause. The V gene is TRBV11-2, the J gene TRBJ2-1, with TRBD2 matching over 12 bases. Germline CDR1 is SGHAT and CDR2 is FQNNGV. The CDR3 loop spans 13 amino acids. The CDR3 loop reads CACSWTSGTEQFF. The CDR3 DNA reads as TGTGCCTGCAGCTGGACTAGCGGGACAGAACAGTTCTTC.

In regard to this clonotype: Likely a read error: the CDR3 ends without its conserved phenylalanine or tryptophan. The chain uses TRBV11-2 and TRBJ2-5, with D tentatively TRBD1 or TRBD2 (5 bases each). V dropped 0 bases and J dropped 9 bases, with 17 bases sitting between them. Looked up from germline, CDR1 is SGHAT and CDR2 is FQNNGV. The CDR3 sequence is 15 residues long. The CDR3 region has the DNA TGTGCCAGCAGCTTAGAGTCCGGGGCAAGGTCGGCCCAGTACCTC. Translated, it gives CASSLESGARSAQYL.

This clonotype came up many times. The chain couples TRBV4-1 to TRBJ2-2, with unresolved D. Trimming left V 4 bases short and J 1 base short, with 16 bases between. This CDR3 is 17 amino acids long. Germline assignment: CDR1 MGHRA and CDR2 YSYEKL. The CDR3 sequence: CASSPLPLTGNTGELFF. The CDR3 coding sequence is TGCGCCAGCAGCCCGCTCCCCCTGACTGGGAACACCGGGGAGCTGTTTTTT.

About this clonotype: Sequence at one end of the junction differs from germline and may be a read error. V usage is TRBV11-2 and J usage is TRBJ2-7; perhaps TRBD1 as D (6 bases). Germline CDR1 reads SGHAT; CDR2 reads FQNNGV. The CDR3 spans 13 residues. The CDR3 nucleotides read TGTGTCAGCAGGTCCGGGACAATGGGTGAGCAGTACTTC. Translated: CVSRSGTMGEQYF.

This chain uses TRBV4-1 with TRBJ2-7; possibly TRBD2 for D (6 bases). The germline V and J ends were trimmed by 9 bases and 6 bases, with 21 bases remaining between them. The length of the CDR3 is 14 residues. From germline, CDR1 is MGHRA and CDR2 YSYEKL. For the CDR3, the DNA is TGCGCCAGTAGCACCCTGACAGTGGAGGGCGAGCAGTACTTC. As protein: CASSTLTVEGEQYF.

This clonotype was counted a single time. The germline gene is not matched at one end of the junction; a read error may be the cause. The gene calls are TRBV11-2 and TRBJ1-2, with D uncertain. The CDR3 contains 13 residues. Germline lookup yields CDR1 SGHAT and CDR2 FQNNGV. As DNA, the CDR3 is TGTGCTAGCAGCTTAGTTCCGACATATGGCTACACCTTC. This encodes CASSLVPTYGYTF.

The chain carries TRBV5-1 and TRBJ2-2; 7 bases agree with TRBD2. The germline V gene has CDR1 SGHRS and CDR2 YFSETQ. V trimming: 2 bases; J trimming: 0 bases; junction bases outside the gene matches: 1. The CDR3 covers 15 residues. The CDR3 loop reads CASSLAGPNTGELFF. The CDR3, as DNA: TGCGCCAGCAGCTTAGCGGGACCGAACACCGGGGAGCTGTTTTTT.

Note on this clonotype: A much larger clone differs by one base, so this may be a read error. This chain links TRBV6-5 with TRBJ2-1; 7 nucleotides line up with TRBD1. The germline V gene encodes CDR1 MNHEY and CDR2 SVGAGI. The CDR3 is made up of 14 amino acids. V gave up 5 bases and J gave up 8 bases; unmatched junction bases: 9. This CDR3 is CASSNEDRRHEQFF. The CDR3 DNA reads TGTGCCAGCAGTAACGAGGACAGGCGCCATGAGCAGTTCTTC.

The J gene is TRBJ2-5, the V gene TRBV28; TRBD1 agrees at 8 bases. In germline, CDR1 is MDHEN, CDR2 SYDVKM. This CDR3 contains 14 residues. J lost 5 bases, V lost 6 bases, and 8 bases had no gene match. CDR3 DNA sequence: TGTGCCAGCAGCCTACAGGGGGGCGTGGAGACCCAGTACTTC. Amino acid sequence: CASSLQGGVETQYF. The full variable domain, rest sourced from reference TRBV28 and TRBJ2-5, is DVKVTQSSRYLVKRTGEKVFLECVQDMDHENMFWYRQDPGLGLRLIYFSYDVKMKEKGDIPEGYSVSREKKERFSLILESASTNQTSMYLCASSLQGGVETQYFGPGTRLLVL.

This clonotype was counted a single time. V gene TRBV2 combines with J gene TRBJ2-7, with TRBD1 identical over 7 bases. The CDR3 totals 14 residues. Germline trimming cut 4 bases from V and 0 bases from J; bases unmatched to any gene: 3. Germline assignment: CDR1 SNHLY and CDR2 FYNNEI. The CDR3 reads CASSGSGGSYEQYF. In DNA form, the CDR3 reads TGTGCCAGCAGTGGGTCAGGGGGCTCCTACGAGCAGTACTTC.

This clonotype was picked up many times. The genes are TRBV4-1 and TRBJ2-7, with 8 bases aligning to TRBD2. The trim removed 0 bases at V and 0 bases at J, leaving 10 bases unmatched. CDR1 and CDR2 from the germline V gene are MGHRA and YSYEKL. The CDR3 length is 18 residues. CDR3 amino acids: CASSQDLSGATVSYEQYF. DNA of the CDR3: TGCGCCAGCAGCCAAGACCTTAGCGGGGCCACAGTCTCCTACGAGCAGTACTTC.

This clonotype was picked up many times. The chain carries TRBV5-1 and TRBJ2-1, with D tentatively TRBD1 or TRBD2 (7 bases each). CDR1 and CDR2 (germline): SGHRS, YFSETQ. The length of the CDR3 is 15 residues. The germline V and J ends were trimmed by 4 bases and 7 bases, with 18 bases remaining between them. The CDR3 is CASSQTDREGNEQFF. In nucleotides, the CDR3 is TGCGCCAGCAGCCAAACCGACAGGGAGGGGAATGAGCAGTTCTTC.

This clonotype came up once. This may stem from a read error, because a much larger clone lies one nucleotide away. The genes are TRBV2 and TRBJ2-1, with 11 bases fitting TRBD2. The CDR3 is made up of 14 amino acids. V lost 7 bases, J lost 9 bases, and 8 bases stayed unmatched. CDR1 is SNHLY and CDR2 is FYNNEI in the germline V gene. The CDR3 reads CASIRELAGVEQFF. The CDR3 DNA is TGTGCCAGCATAAGGGAACTAGCGGGAGTTGAGCAGTTCTTC.